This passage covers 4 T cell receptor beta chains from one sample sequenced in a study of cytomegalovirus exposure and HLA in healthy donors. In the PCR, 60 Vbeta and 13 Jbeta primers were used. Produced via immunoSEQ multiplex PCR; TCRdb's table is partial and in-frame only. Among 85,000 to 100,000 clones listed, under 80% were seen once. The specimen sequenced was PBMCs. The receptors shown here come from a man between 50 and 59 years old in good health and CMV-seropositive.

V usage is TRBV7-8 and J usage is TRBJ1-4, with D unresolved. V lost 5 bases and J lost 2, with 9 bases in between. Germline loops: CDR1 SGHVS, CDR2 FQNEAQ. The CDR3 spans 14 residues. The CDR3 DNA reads TGTGCCAGCAGCCACAGTGGGACTAATGAAAAACTGTTTTTT. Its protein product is CASSHSGTNEKLFF.

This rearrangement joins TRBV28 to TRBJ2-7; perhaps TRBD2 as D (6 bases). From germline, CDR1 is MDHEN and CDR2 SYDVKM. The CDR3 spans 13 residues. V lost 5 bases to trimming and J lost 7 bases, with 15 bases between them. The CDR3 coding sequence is TGTGCCAGCAGTCCTCCCGAGGGGACTGAGCAGTACTTC. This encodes CASSPPEGTEQYF.

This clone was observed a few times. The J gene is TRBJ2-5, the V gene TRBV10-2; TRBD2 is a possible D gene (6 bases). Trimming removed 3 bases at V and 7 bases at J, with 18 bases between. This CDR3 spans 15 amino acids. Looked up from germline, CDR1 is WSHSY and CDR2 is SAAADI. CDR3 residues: CASSEPGLGSATQYF. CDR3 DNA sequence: TGCGCCAGCAGTGAACCGGGACTTGGGAGTGCGACCCAGTACTTC.

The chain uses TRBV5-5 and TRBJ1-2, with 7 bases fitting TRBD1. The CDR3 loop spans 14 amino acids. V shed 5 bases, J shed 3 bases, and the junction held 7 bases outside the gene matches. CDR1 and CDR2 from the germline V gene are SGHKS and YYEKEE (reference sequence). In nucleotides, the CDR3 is TGTGCCAGCAGTCCCAGACAGGGCCACTATGGCTACACCTTC. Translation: CASSPRQGHYGYTF.